This entry concerns a single T cell receptor beta chain. The antigen is unknown. This CDR3 region has 14 residues. Trimming removed 4 bases at V and 4 bases at J, with 13 bases between. The germline V gene encodes CDR1 SGHNT and CDR2 YENEEA. Assay: immunoSEQ multiplex PCR; the TCRdb copy retains only in-frame clones and omits some. The table records over 20,000 clones, 65% to 85% of them present only once. This specimen comes from a study of OX40 agonist ivuxolimab in advanced cancers. Across the study: Participants could have had prior anti-PD-1, anti-PD-L1 or anti-CTLA-4 therapy, and approximately 40% had some. Study-wide points: Clonal expansion in partial responders at 0.1-3.0 mg/kg ranked among the lowest. On average, CD8+ T cells showed a greater number of expanded clones than CD4+.

Collection of blood occurred at baseline, at cycle 4 day 1, and at cycle 7 day 1. The origin of this receptor is an adult with an advanced solid tumor such as melanoma, head and neck, liver or kidney cancer. V and J are TRBV11-3 and TRBJ1-1; possible D gene TRBD1, 6 bases. The material sequenced was CD4+ or CD8+ T cells sorted from blood, taken in a trial of the OX40 agonist ivuxolimab. The DNA of the CDR3 is TGTGCCAGCAGCTCGACTCGAGGGGGCACTGAAGCTTTCTTT. This encodes CASSSTRGGTEAFF.